In this sample, the clone carrying this T cell receptor beta chain turned up a few times. Its antigen remains unidentified. Each CDR3 protein gets one entry after TCRdb re-called the 5' RACE reads with MiXCR. The sample yields some 690,000 distinct CDR3 sequences, around 20% seen once. Trimming took 6 bases from V and 2 from J, leaving 17 bases between them. CDR1 and CDR2 (germline): SEHNR, FQNEAQ (reference sequence). The CDR3 length is 15 residues. The source of the sample is a study of identical twins. General study results and limits: Zero-insertion findings could be partly confounded by invariant cells (MAIT and iNKT cells).

These data were also filed under a second study, of T cells expressing NK-cell markers. From that paper: The study found dominant NKG2C+ clonotypes at roughly 1.0-7.5% of CD8+ T cells in roughly six donors.

The origin of this receptor is a woman aged 18-29 years in good health. Specimen: PBMCs. This rearrangement joins TRBV7-9 to TRBJ2-7; D possibly matches TRBD1 or TRBD2 (7 bases each). The CDR3 nucleotides are TGTGCCAGCAGTCAGGGGGAGCGGGGAACCTACGAGCAGTACTTC. This gives the protein CASSQGERGTYEQYF.